A single sample gave rise to the 22 T cell receptor beta chains below, sequenced in a study of OX40 agonist ivuxolimab in advanced cancers. Assay: immunoSEQ multiplex PCR; the TCRdb copy retains only in-frame clones and omits some. The sample records about 52,000 clones, about 86% being singletons. The specimen comprised CD4+ or CD8+ T cells sorted from blood, sampled in a trial of the OX40 agonist ivuxolimab. These receptors were taken from an adult with an advanced solid tumor such as melanoma, head and neck, liver or kidney cancer.

The chain joins TRBV18 to TRBJ1-2, with D perhaps TRBD1 (6 bases). The CDR3 consists of 16 residues. Per germline, CDR1 KGHSH and CDR2 LQKENI. The V end was cut by 3 bases, the J end by 0 bases, with 14 bases between. In DNA form, the CDR3 reads TGTGCCAGCTCACCCTACGACAGGCAGGCTAACTATGGCTACACCTTC. It is translated as CASSPYDRQANYGYTF.

The chain has TRBV5-1 and TRBJ1-5; 11 nucleotides line up with TRBD1. This CDR3 has 15 amino acids. Trimming removed 3 bases from V and 6 bases from J; junction bases left unmatched: 5. Germline loops: CDR1 SGHRS, CDR2 YFSETQ. CDR3 residues: CASSSGTGGVQPQHF. The CDR3 DNA sequence: TGCGCCAGCAGCTCGGGGACAGGGGGAGTTCAGCCCCAGCATTTT.

The gene calls are TRBV7-3 and TRBJ2-3; possibly TRBD1 for D (5 bases). Germline values: CDR1 SGHTA, CDR2 FQGTGA. V was clipped by 6 bases and J by 6 bases, with 16 bases between them. The length of the CDR3 is 14 residues. CDR3 DNA sequence: TGTGCCAGCAGTTGGGGCCAAGGGGCGGATACGCAGTATTTT. Its protein product is CASSWGQGADTQYF.

This clone was counted only a few times. The V and J genes are TRBV18 and TRBJ1-2, with no clear D. Trimming shortened V by 2 bases and J by 0 bases, and 10 bases separated the two germline ends. Germline V gene data show CDR1 as KGHSH and CDR2 as LQKENI. This CDR3 has 15 residues. This chain's CDR3 is CASSPGYDANYGYTF. The CDR3 nucleotides read TGTGCCAGCTCACCAGGGTATGACGCTAACTATGGCTACACCTTC.

The chain links TRBV6-5 to TRBJ2-7; 9 nucleotides agree with TRBD1. The CDR3 extends over 14 amino acids. The V and J ends lost 6 bases and 3 bases, in that order; junction bases with no gene match: 6. Germline V CDR1 and CDR2: MNHEY, SVGAGI. CDR3 in amino acids: CASSLGTGIYEQYF. CDR3 in DNA: TGTGCCAGCAGCCTAGGGACAGGGATCTACGAGCAGTACTTC.

The V call is TRBV2, the J call TRBJ1-1; unclear D gene. V lost 6 bases, J lost 0 bases, and 8 bases lay in between. The CDR3 runs 13 residues. Per germline, CDR1 SNHLY and CDR2 FYNNEI. CDR3 nucleotides: TGTGCCAGCAGGGGCCAGGTGAACACTGAAGCTTTCTTT. Its translation is CASRGQVNTEAFF.

In its sample, this clone was seen once. J is TRBJ1-1 and V is TRBV19; tentative D call: TRBD1 (5 bases). Between the trimmed V and J ends, which lost 6 bases and 1 base, there was a span of 12 bases. Looked up from germline, CDR1 is LNHDA and CDR2 is SQIVND (reference sequence). The CDR3 totals 14 residues. The CDR3 spells CASSHGAGNTEAFF. The CDR3 nucleotides are TGTGCCAGTAGCCATGGGGCAGGGAACACTGAAGCTTTCTTT.

This chain connects TRBV19 to TRBJ1-6, with D hard to call. Germline V CDR1 and CDR2: LNHDA, SQIVND (reference sequence). The CDR3 is made up of 14 amino acids. V lost 7 bases to trimming and J lost 0 bases, with 7 bases between them. DNA of the CDR3: TGTGCCAGTACCCTGGGCTCCTATAATTCACCCCTCCACTTT. Protein: CASTLGSYNSPLHF.

This sequence joins TRBV5-4 and TRBJ2-1, with 11 bases identical to TRBD2. CDR3 length: 15 residues. CDR1 and CDR2 from the germline V gene are SGHNT and YYREEE (reference sequence). Trimming cost V 3 bases and J 10 bases; bases outside gene matches: 9. The CDR3 DNA sequence: TGTGCCAGCAGCTCGCAACTAGCGGGGGCCCTAGAGCAGTTCTTC. Its translation: CASSSQLAGALEQFF. Using reference TRBV5-4 and TRBJ2-1 for the parts outside the CDR3, the full variable domain is ETGVTQSPTHLIKTRGQQVTLRCSSQSGHNTVSWYQQALGQGPQFIFQYYREEENGRGNFPPRFSGLQFPNYSSELNVNALELDDSALYLCASSSQLAGALEQFFGPGTRLTVL.

The chain uses TRBV6-6 and TRBJ1-3, with D perhaps TRBD1 (6 bases). V was pared by 5 bases and J by 4 bases, with 12 bases between. The germline V gene has CDR1 MNHNY and CDR2 SVGAGI (reference sequence). CDR3 length equals 14 residues. The DNA for the CDR3 is TGTGCCAGCAGTATCGGGACACTCGGAAACACCATATATTTT. Its protein is CASSIGTLGNTIYF.

This clone was observed a single time. The chain couples TRBV6-5 to TRBJ1-2; TRBD1 might be the D (6 bases). This CDR3 is 14 amino acids long. Germline V gives CDR1 MNHEY, CDR2 SVGAGI. Trimming stripped 4 bases from V and 4 bases from J, with 13 bases between. This CDR3 is CASSWRTAPYGYTF. The CDR3 nucleotides are TGTGCCAGCAGTTGGCGGACAGCTCCCTATGGCTACACCTTC.

The chain carries TRBV6-5 and TRBJ2-7; 8 positions match TRBD1. V shed 4 bases, J shed 6 bases, and the junction held 11 bases outside the gene matches. The CDR3 has 15 residues. From germline, CDR1 is MNHEY and CDR2 SVGAGI. The CDR3 reads CASSSRQGPHFEQYF. CDR3 nucleotides: TGTGCCAGCAGTTCACGACAGGGGCCCCACTTCGAGCAGTACTTC.

The CDR3 nucleotides read TGTGCCTGGAGTCGAAGCGGGGGGGTCTGGGATACGCAGTATTTT. This encodes CAWSRSGGVWDTQYF. The J gene is TRBJ2-3, the V gene TRBV30, with 10 bases matching TRBD2. The junction had 8 bases not matched to a gene; V was cut back by 2 bases and J by 6 bases. CDR1 GTSNPN and CDR2 SVGIG come from the germline V gene (reference sequence). CDR3 length equals 15 residues.

The chain carries TRBV5-6 and TRBJ1-4, with 8 bases identical to TRBD1. This CDR3 spans 15 amino acids. Germline V gives CDR1 SGHDT, CDR2 YYEEEE. The V segment lost 3 bases and the J segment 8 bases; nucleotides outside the gene matches: 9. The CDR3 nucleotides are TGTGCCAGCAGCTATATGGACAGGGAATACGAAAAACTGTTTTTT. It is translated as CASSYMDREYEKLFF.

CDR3 region: CASSLAAGSGNTIYF. In DNA form, the CDR3 reads TGTGCCAGCAGCTTAGCCGCGGGCTCTGGAAACACCATATATTTT. J is TRBJ1-3 and V is TRBV11-3; no firm D call. The CDR3 covers 15 residues. The V and J ends lost 1 base and 0 bases respectively, with 7 bases between them. Germline V gives CDR1 SGHNT, CDR2 YENEEA.

The gene calls are TRBV11-2 and TRBJ1-1, with TRBD1 identical over 7 bases. Germline V gives CDR1 SGHAT, CDR2 FQNNGV. The CDR3 runs 16 residues. J was trimmed by 5 bases and V by 5 bases; bases with no gene match: 14. CDR3 bases: TGTGCCAGCAGCCTACGCACAGGACAGGAGGGGACTGAAGCTTTCTTT. It yields the protein CASSLRTGQEGTEAFF.

This rearrangement joins TRBV6-5 to TRBJ2-7; TRBD1 agrees at 11 bases. Germline V gene lookup returns CDR1 MNHEY and CDR2 SVGAGI. V lost 4 bases and J lost 7; bases outside the gene matches: 6. There are 14 residues in the CDR3. CDR3 sequence reads: CASSSGQGAGEQYF. The DNA of the CDR3 is TGTGCCAGCAGTTCCGGACAGGGGGCAGGGGAGCAGTACTTC.

The chain links TRBV30 to TRBJ2-7; D gene unclear. The CDR3 is 16 residues long. The germline CDR1 and CDR2 sequences are GTSNPN and SVGIG (reference sequence). Trimming took off 0 bases at V and 5 bases at J, with 20 bases between the two ends. DNA for the CDR3: TGTGCCTGGAGTGTTAAGTGGTCACTTAGTAGGGACGAGCAGTACTTC. Translation: CAWSVKWSLSRDEQYF.

This clone was counted only a few times. This chain links TRBV11-2 with TRBJ1-2, with D hard to call. V shed 1 base and J shed 7 bases, with 13 bases lying between them. Germline CDR1 is SGHAT and CDR2 is FQNNGV. The length of the CDR3 is 14 residues. CDR3 residues: CASSLGGYRTGYTF. The DNA of the CDR3 is TGTGCCAGCAGCTTAGGCGGATACAGAACTGGCTACACCTTC. Variable domain in full (rest from reference TRBV11-2 and TRBJ1-2): EAGVAQSPRYKIIEKRQSVAFWCNPISGHATLYWYQQILGQGPKLLIQFQNNGVVDDSQLPKDRFSAERLKGVDSTLKIQPAKLEDSAVYLCASSLGGYRTGYTFGSGTRLTVV.

The chain links TRBV5-1 to TRBJ1-2; possibly TRBD1 for D (5 bases). Germline CDR1 SGHRS, CDR2 YFSETQ. CDR3 length equals 14 residues. Deletions cut 0 bases from V and 2 bases from J, with 8 bases between. The DNA of the CDR3 is TGCGCCAGCAGCTTGGGGGGGAAGAACTATGGCTACACCTTC. Protein: CASSLGGKNYGYTF.

This clone was seen only once. The V call is TRBV29-1, the J call TRBJ1-2; D not certain. The germline V and J ends were trimmed by 5 bases and 4 bases, with 11 bases remaining between them. In germline, CDR1 is SQVTM, CDR2 ANQGSEA. The CDR3 consists of 12 residues. CDR3 residues: CSVLTDLYGYTF. The CDR3 nucleotides read TGCAGCGTTCTCACAGACCTCTATGGCTACACCTTC.

The genes are TRBV5-1 and TRBJ2-1; 9 bases match TRBD2. The germline V gene encodes CDR1 SGHRS and CDR2 YFSETQ. With 4 bases clipped from V and 8 bases from J, the junction kept 4 bases outside the gene matches. The CDR3 loop spans 13 amino acids. The CDR3 loop reads CASSLRTSDEQFF. The CDR3 DNA reads TGCGCCAGCAGCCTACGGACTAGCGATGAGCAGTTCTTC.